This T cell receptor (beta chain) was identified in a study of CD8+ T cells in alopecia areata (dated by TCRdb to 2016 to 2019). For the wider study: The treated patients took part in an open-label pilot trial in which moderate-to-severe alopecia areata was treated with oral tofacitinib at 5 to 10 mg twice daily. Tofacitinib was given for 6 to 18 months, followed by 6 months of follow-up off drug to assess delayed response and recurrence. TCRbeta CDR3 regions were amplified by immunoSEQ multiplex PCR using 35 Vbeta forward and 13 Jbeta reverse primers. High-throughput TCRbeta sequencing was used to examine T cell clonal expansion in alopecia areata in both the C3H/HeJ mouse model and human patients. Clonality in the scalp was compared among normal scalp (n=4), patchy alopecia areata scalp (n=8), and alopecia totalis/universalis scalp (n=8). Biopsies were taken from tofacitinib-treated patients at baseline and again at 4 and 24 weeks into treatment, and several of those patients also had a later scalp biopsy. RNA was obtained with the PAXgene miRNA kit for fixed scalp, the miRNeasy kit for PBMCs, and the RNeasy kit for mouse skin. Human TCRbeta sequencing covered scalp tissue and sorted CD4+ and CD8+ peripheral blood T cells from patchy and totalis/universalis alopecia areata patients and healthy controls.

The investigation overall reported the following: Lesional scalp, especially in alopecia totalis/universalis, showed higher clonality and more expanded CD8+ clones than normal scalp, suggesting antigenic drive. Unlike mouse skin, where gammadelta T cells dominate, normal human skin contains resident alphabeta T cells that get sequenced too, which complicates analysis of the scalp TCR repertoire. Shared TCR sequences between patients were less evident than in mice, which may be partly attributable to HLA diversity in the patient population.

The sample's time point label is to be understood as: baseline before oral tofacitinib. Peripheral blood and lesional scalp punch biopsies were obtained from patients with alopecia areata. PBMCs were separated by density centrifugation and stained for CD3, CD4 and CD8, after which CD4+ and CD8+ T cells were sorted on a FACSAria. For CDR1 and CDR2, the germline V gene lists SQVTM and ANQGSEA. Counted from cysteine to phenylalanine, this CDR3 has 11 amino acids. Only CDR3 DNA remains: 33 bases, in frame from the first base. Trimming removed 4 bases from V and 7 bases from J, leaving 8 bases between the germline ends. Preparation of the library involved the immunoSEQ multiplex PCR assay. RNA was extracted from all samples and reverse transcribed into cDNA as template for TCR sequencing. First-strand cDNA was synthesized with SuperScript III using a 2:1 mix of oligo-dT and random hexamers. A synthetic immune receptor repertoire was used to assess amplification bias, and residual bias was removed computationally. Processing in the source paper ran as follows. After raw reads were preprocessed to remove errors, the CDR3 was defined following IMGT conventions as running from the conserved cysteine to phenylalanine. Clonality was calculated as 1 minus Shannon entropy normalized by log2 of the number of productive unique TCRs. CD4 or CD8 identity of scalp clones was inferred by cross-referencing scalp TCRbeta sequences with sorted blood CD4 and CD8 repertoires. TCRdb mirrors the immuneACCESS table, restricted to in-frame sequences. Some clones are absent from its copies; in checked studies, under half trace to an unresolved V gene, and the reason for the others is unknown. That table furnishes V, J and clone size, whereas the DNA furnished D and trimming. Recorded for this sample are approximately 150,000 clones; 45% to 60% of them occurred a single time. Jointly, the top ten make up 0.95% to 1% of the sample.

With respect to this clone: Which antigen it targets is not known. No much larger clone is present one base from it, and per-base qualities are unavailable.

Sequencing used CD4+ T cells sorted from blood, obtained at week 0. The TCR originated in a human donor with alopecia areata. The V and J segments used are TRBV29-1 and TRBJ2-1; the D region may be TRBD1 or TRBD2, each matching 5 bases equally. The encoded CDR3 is CSVVGENEQFF. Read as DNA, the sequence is TGCAGCGTTGTAGGGGAGAATGAGCAGTTCTTC.